The 28 T cell receptor beta chains given below trace back to one sample, sequenced in a study of T cell responses to AZD1222 COVID-19 vaccine. The data were produced by immunoSEQ multiplex PCR, yet TCRdb's version contains in-frame clones alone and is incomplete. The sample records about 140,000 clones, approximately 95% being singletons. The sample here was peripheral blood, taken on day 0 of MenACWY control vaccination. These receptors all come from an adult in good health.

The chain is built from TRBV6-1 and TRBJ1-1; D is unresolved. The CDR3 totals 14 residues. V lost 1 base and J 10 bases, leaving 16 bases between the germline ends. CDR1 is MNHNS, CDR2 SASEGT, per germline. CDR3 amino acids: CASSEGPGAVGAFF. Here the CDR3 DNA reads TGTGCCAGCAGTGAAGGCCCCGGTGCTGTCGGAGCTTTCTTT.

V usage is TRBV7-8 and J usage is TRBJ1-1; 8 bases fit TRBD1. Germline V lookup: CDR1 SGHVS, CDR2 FQNEAQ. V shed 1 base and J 2 bases; nucleotides not matched to a gene: 6. CDR3 length: 16 residues. The CDR3 spells CASSLDPGGYNTEAFF. For the CDR3, the DNA is TGTGCCAGCAGCTTAGATCCAGGGGGCTATAACACTGAAGCTTTCTTT.

This chain joins TRBV7-9 and TRBJ1-1; no clear D gene. The CDR3 totals 15 residues. Germline-derived CDR1 and CDR2 are SEHNR and FQNEAQ (reference sequence). Trimming took off 5 bases at V and 0 bases at J, with 13 bases between the two ends. CDR3 residues: CASSPGWTMNTEAFF. The CDR3 nucleotides read TGTGCCAGCAGCCCTGGATGGACCATGAACACTGAAGCTTTCTTT.

This chain links TRBV7-2 with TRBJ2-2; 8 bases are shared with TRBD2. Germline V lookup: CDR1 SGHTA, CDR2 FQGNSA. CDR3 length equals 15 residues. The V and J ends lost 5 bases and 4 bases, in that order; junction bases with no gene match: 6. The CDR3 nucleotides are TGTGCCAGCAGCCTACAAGGACTAGCCACCGGGGAGCTGTTTTTT. This codes for CASSLQGLATGELFF.

The J gene is TRBJ2-7, the V gene TRBV24-1; 12 bases align to TRBD1. The CDR3 extends over 16 amino acids. The trim removed 4 bases at V and 5 bases at J, leaving 8 bases unmatched. CDR1 is KGHDR and CDR2 is SFDVKD in the germline V gene. The CDR3 DNA follows: TGTGCCACCAGTGACGCGGGACAGGGGGCAGCTAACGAGCAGTACTTC. It specifies CATSDAGQGAANEQYF.

V is TRBV5-1 and J is TRBJ2-1; TRBD2 matches at 8 bases. The V gene end was trimmed by 0 bases and the J gene end by 15 bases; junction bases not matched to a gene: 11. The CDR3 is 14 residues long. The V gene's germline CDR1 is SGHRS and CDR2 YFSETQ. CDR3 sequence: CASSLDISGSPPFF. CDR3 in DNA: TGCGCCAGCAGCTTGGATATAAGCGGGAGCCCCCCGTTCTTC. The variable domain in full, with the rest retrieved from reference TRBV5-1 and TRBJ2-1, is KAGVTQTPRYLIKTRGQQVTLSCSPISGHRSVSWYQQTPGQGLQFLFEYFSETQRNKGNFPGRFSGRQFSNSRSEMNVSTLELGDSALYLCASSLDISGSPPFFGPGTRLTVL.

This clone showed up just once. The genes are TRBV10-3 and TRBJ1-3, with 10 bases aligning to TRBD1. Trimming at V came to 5 bases and at J to 4 bases, leaving 14 bases not matched to a gene. CDR3 length equals 18 residues. Germline CDR1 is ENHRY and CDR2 is SYGVKD. The CDR3 protein is CAISLGTGATFLGNTIYF. As DNA, the CDR3 is TGTGCCATCAGTCTCGGGACAGGGGCCACTTTCTTGGGAAACACCATATATTTT.

The genes are TRBV19 and TRBJ2-1; D is perhaps TRBD2 (6 bases). This CDR3 has 14 amino acids. Between the trimmed V and J ends, which lost 4 bases and 3 bases, there was a span of 10 bases. Germline lookup yields CDR1 LNHDA and CDR2 SQIVND (reference sequence). The CDR3 sequence: CASSRGLNYNEQFF. The CDR3 DNA reads TGTGCCAGTAGTAGGGGACTCAACTACAATGAGCAGTTCTTC.

The V and J genes are TRBV7-6 and TRBJ2-2; D ambiguous. This CDR3 is 15 amino acids long. The V and J ends lost 2 bases and 2 bases respectively, with 9 bases between them. From germline, CDR1 is SGHVS and CDR2 FNYEAQ. The chain's CDR3 is CASSLLISNTGELFF. Written as DNA, the CDR3 is TGTGCCAGCAGCTTACTTATCTCTAACACCGGGGAGCTGTTTTTT.

The rearrangement joins TRBV4-2 to TRBJ2-3, with 8 bases fitting TRBD2. Germline lookup yields CDR1 LGHNA and CDR2 YNFKEQ. Losses at the gene ends were 1 base for V and 0 bases for J; bases not matched to a gene: 6. The CDR3 runs 17 residues. The CDR3: CASSQGVGGGSTDTQYF. The CDR3 coding sequence is TGTGCCAGCAGCCAAGGGGTTGGCGGGGGGAGCACAGATACGCAGTATTTT.

The chain links TRBV9 to TRBJ1-1, with D unclear. This CDR3 has 13 amino acids. Germline CDR1 reads SGDLS; CDR2 reads YYNGEE. V lost 2 bases and J lost 3, with 8 bases in between. The CDR3 reads CASSVMYHTEAFF. DNA for the CDR3: TGTGCCAGCAGCGTTATGTACCACACTGAAGCTTTCTTT.

The V gene is TRBV27, the J gene TRBJ1-2; 7 nucleotides agree with TRBD1. Germline CDR1 MNHEY, CDR2 SMNVEV (reference sequence). The CDR3 loop spans 15 amino acids. The V segment lost 5 bases and the J segment 2 bases; nucleotides outside the gene matches: 8. CDR3 residues: CASSTTGAPNYGYTF. The CDR3 nucleotides read TGTGCCAGCAGTACCACAGGGGCCCCCAACTATGGCTACACCTTC.

The chain couples TRBV19 to TRBJ1-2; D perhaps matches TRBD1 (6 bases). V was cut by 7 bases and J by 5 bases, with 20 bases left in between. The CDR3 covers 15 residues. CDR1 and CDR2 from the germline V gene are LNHDA and SQIVND (reference sequence). The CDR3 loop reads CASTSNDGTNYGYTF. The CDR3 DNA is TGTGCCAGTACGAGTAATGACGGGACAAATTATGGCTACACCTTC.

This clone has a single count. The genes are TRBV5-1 and TRBJ2-3, with 13 bases that match TRBD2. The CDR3 sequence is 15 residues long. V lost 3 bases to trimming and J lost 5 bases; unmatched junction nucleotides: 3. Germline-derived CDR1 and CDR2 are SGHRS and YFSETQ. The CDR3 coding sequence is TGCGCCAGCAGCTCGACTAGCGGGGGGTTAGATACGCAGTATTTT. Protein sequence: CASSSTSGGLDTQYF.

The CDR3 DNA is TGTGCCTGGAGTGTGCGGTCCTCAGATACGCAGTATTTT. Translation gives CAWSVRSSDTQYF. The chain uses TRBV30 and TRBJ2-3; D uncertain. With 0 bases removed from V and 4 bases from J, the gap between germline ends came to 8 bases. CDR3 length: 13 amino acids. The germline V gene encodes CDR1 GTSNPN and CDR2 SVGIG (reference sequence).

This clone has only one observation. V gene TRBV6-2 or TRBV6-3 combines with J gene TRBJ2-1, with 13 bases identical to TRBD2. The V gene end was trimmed by 5 bases and the J gene end by 3 bases; junction bases not matched to a gene: 13. The germline V gene has CDR1 MNHEY and CDR2 SVGEGT. The CDR3 totals 19 residues. This chain's CDR3 is CASSGTSGGGHPDYNEQFF. The CDR3 nucleotides are TGTGCCAGCAGTGGTACTAGCGGGGGGGGTCATCCCGACTACAATGAGCAGTTCTTC.

The gene calls are TRBV28 and TRBJ1-6; D remains unclear. Germline lookup yields CDR1 MDHEN and CDR2 SYDVKM. CDR3 size: 16 residues. V was shortened by 4 bases and J by 6 bases, with 16 bases between the two germline ends. The CDR3 protein is CASSSPFGQINSPLHF. In DNA, the CDR3 is TGTGCCAGCAGTTCCCCTTTTGGGCAGATTAATTCACCCCTCCACTTT.

This chain connects TRBV18 to TRBJ1-3, with D perhaps TRBD1 (5 bases). The CDR3 has 14 residues. Germline V gene lookup returns CDR1 KGHSH and CDR2 LQKENI. Trimming took 6 bases from V and 3 from J, leaving 12 bases between them. The CDR3 nucleotides are TGTGCCAGCTCTCCGCAGGGAGGTGGAAACACCATATATTTT. Protein: CASSPQGGGNTIYF.

The chain links TRBV4-2 to TRBJ2-7; D uncertain. The length of the CDR3 is 15 residues. V dropped 4 bases and J dropped 3 bases, with 16 bases sitting between them. CDR1 and CDR2 from the germline V gene are LGHNA and YNFKEQ. CDR3 in amino acids: CASSLGPTLNYEQYF. The CDR3, as DNA: TGTGCCAGCAGCCTCGGGCCCACCCTAAACTACGAGCAGTACTTC.

This clone was observed once. The J gene is TRBJ1-2, the V gene TRBV10-1; a weak D match, TRBD1 (5 bases). This CDR3 region has 13 residues. Trimming took off 4 bases at V and 6 bases at J, with 12 bases between the two ends. Germline assignment: CDR1 WNHNN and CDR2 SYGVQD (reference sequence). The CDR3 here is CASSGPAGNGYTF. The CDR3 DNA is TGCGCCAGCAGTGGGCCAGCAGGGAATGGCTACACCTTC.

V usage is TRBV7-8 and J usage is TRBJ2-6, with TRBD1 matching 8 bases. J lost 0 bases, V lost 3 bases, and 7 bases had no gene match. Germline-derived CDR1 and CDR2 are SGHVS and FQNEAQ. The CDR3 runs to 18 residues. The CDR3: CASSFFRTGSSGANVLTF. The CDR3 DNA reads as TGTGCCAGCAGCTTCTTCAGGACAGGGAGCTCTGGGGCCAACGTCCTGACTTTC.

This rearrangement joins TRBV6-5 to TRBJ1-5; D is uncertain. Trimming removed 6 bases at V and 1 base at J, with 10 bases between. Germline V gene sequence: CDR1 MNHEY, CDR2 SVGAGI. The CDR3 spans 14 residues. CDR3 DNA sequence: TGTGCCAGCAGCACCGACGGCAGCAATCAGCCCCAGCATTTT. Its protein product is CASSTDGSNQPQHF.

The chain recombines TRBV5-8 with TRBJ1-5, with no clear D. Germline-derived CDR1 and CDR2 are SGHTS and YDEGEE. CDR3 length: 12 residues. V dropped 4 bases and J dropped 9 bases, with 11 bases sitting between them. The CDR3 coding sequence is TGTGCCAGCAGCATGCCGGTTGGGCCCCAGCATTTT. Protein: CASSMPVGPQHF.

The chain has TRBV18 and TRBJ2-3; D not resolved. Germline-derived CDR1 and CDR2 are KGHSH and LQKENI. The CDR3 contains 17 residues. V was trimmed by 3 bases and J by 0 bases, leaving 16 bases between them. The CDR3 DNA sequence: TGTGCCAGCTCACCCCTGGGTCAGCGTATTAGCACAGATACGCAGTATTTT. The encoded protein is CASSPLGQRISTDTQYF.

The CDR3 nucleotides read TGTGCCAGCAGCCAAGATCTGACAGGGGGTGGAAAACTGTTTTTT. It yields the protein CASSQDLTGGGKLFF. This sequence joins TRBV3-1 (or the pseudogene TRBV3-2) and TRBJ1-4, with 9 bases that match TRBD1. The CDR3 totals 15 residues. J was trimmed by 10 bases and V by 0 bases; bases with no gene match: 6. The V gene's germline CDR1 is LGHDT and CDR2 YNNKEL (reference sequence).

The genes are TRBV2 and TRBJ2-2, with 12 bases lining up with TRBD2. The CDR3 is made up of 16 amino acids. Trimming removed 10 bases from V and 5 bases from J; junction bases left unmatched: 11. Germline CDR1 reads SNHLY; CDR2 reads FYNNEI. The CDR3 spells CAILTSGRLWTGELFF. In nucleotides, the CDR3 is TGTGCCATCCTGACTAGCGGGAGATTGTGGACCGGGGAGCTGTTTTTT.

This clone came up once. The gene calls are TRBV7-2 and TRBJ1-3; D not certain. Trimming removed 4 bases at V and 1 base at J, with 8 bases between. Germline CDR1 and CDR2: SGHTA and FQGNSA. This CDR3 region has 14 residues. The CDR3 nucleotides are TGTGCCAGCAGCTCAAGGAGGTCTGGAAACACCATATATTTT. The encoded protein is CASSSRRSGNTIYF. The entire variable domain, with the rest obtained from reference TRBV7-2 and TRBJ1-3, is as follows: GAGVSQSPSNKVTEKGKDVELRCDPISGHTALYWYRQSLGQGLEFLIYFQGNSAPDKSGLPSDRFSAERTGGSVSTLTIQRTQQEDSAVYLCASSSRRSGNTIYFGEGSWLTVV.

A note on this clone: The sample carries other DNA sequences with the same CDR3. The chain uses TRBV12-3 or TRBV12-4 and TRBJ1-1, with 7 nucleotides matching TRBD1. V shed 6 bases and J 5 bases; nucleotides not matched to a gene: 6. The length of the CDR3 is 13 residues. The CDR3 reads CASSPRRGTEAFF. In nucleotides, the CDR3 is TGTGCCAGCAGCCCCCGCAGGGGGACTGAAGCTTTCTTT.